Below, 22 T cell receptor beta chains from the same sample are listed, as sequenced in a study of blood T cell repertoires in COVID-19. Produced via immunoSEQ multiplex PCR; TCRdb's table is partial and in-frame only. This table holds over 70,000 clones, 78% found once. The sequencing input was peripheral blood. All receptors come from a man in his sixties or seventies with COVID-19, enrolled during active disease.

The genes are TRBV7-2 and TRBJ1-1, with D maybe TRBD1 (5 bases). The CDR3 extends over 13 amino acids. The V end was cut by 2 bases, the J end by 5 bases, with 9 bases between. The germline V gene encodes CDR1 SGHTA and CDR2 FQGNSA. The CDR3 protein is CASSLPGNTEAFF. The DNA of the CDR3 is TGTGCCAGCAGCTTACCAGGGAATACTGAAGCTTTCTTT.

The V call is TRBV11-3, the J call TRBJ2-7; a possible D gene is TRBD1 (6 bases). V lost 0 bases and J 6 bases, leaving 15 bases between the germline ends. The CDR3 runs 15 residues. Germline-derived CDR1 and CDR2 are SGHNT and YENEEA. CDR3 DNA sequence: TGTGCCAGCAGCTTAGAATCCACAGGGATAGGCGAGCAGTACTTC. Its protein is CASSLESTGIGEQYF.

The rearrangement joins TRBV6-5 to TRBJ1-6; TRBD1 matches 7 bases. The junction had 5 bases not matched to a gene; V was cut back by 6 bases and J by 9 bases. Germline lookup yields CDR1 MNHEY and CDR2 SVGAGI. This CDR3 comprises 13 residues. This CDR3 reads CASRTGWVSPLHF. For the CDR3, the DNA is TGTGCCAGCAGGACAGGGTGGGTTTCACCCCTCCACTTT.

The V call is TRBV11-3, the J call TRBJ1-1; D possibly corresponds to TRBD1 (6 bases). The V gene's germline CDR1 is SGHNT and CDR2 YENEEA. V gave up 5 bases and J gave up 0 bases, with 10 bases separating them. CDR3 size: 14 residues. CDR3 coding DNA: TGTGCCAGCAGCCCACAGGGAATGAACACTGAAGCTTTCTTT. It encodes CASSPQGMNTEAFF.

The chain links TRBV6-5 to TRBJ2-1, with a tentative D call TRBD1 (5 bases). CDR1 and CDR2 (germline): MNHEY, SVGAGI. The germline V and J ends were trimmed by 0 bases and 1 base, with 10 bases remaining between them. The CDR3 has 16 residues. CDR3 region: CASSYSTGVSYNEQFF. The CDR3 DNA reads TGTGCCAGCAGTTACTCCACAGGAGTTTCCTACAATGAGCAGTTCTTC.

This clone was seen a handful of times. The chain has TRBV11-3 and TRBJ2-7; 7 bases are a match to TRBD1. Germline V lookup: CDR1 SGHNT, CDR2 YENEEA. CDR3 size: 14 residues. With 2 bases clipped from V and 2 bases from J, the junction kept 3 bases outside the gene matches. CDR3 loop: CASSLPGTAYEQYF. As DNA, the CDR3 is TGTGCCAGCAGCTTACCGGGGACAGCCTACGAGCAGTACTTC.

The gene calls are TRBV20-1 and TRBJ2-7; the match to TRBD2 covers 7 bases. V lost 3 bases and J lost 0; bases outside the gene matches: 8. Germline V lookup: CDR1 DFQATT, CDR2 SNEGSKA (reference sequence). The CDR3 runs 15 residues. The CDR3 DNA reads TGCAGTGCTAGTTTTCCTAGCGGAATCTCCTACGAGCAGTACTTC. Its translation: CSASFPSGISYEQYF.

The chain links TRBV5-5 to TRBJ2-5, with 9 nucleotides matching TRBD2. V lost 0 bases and J lost 0; bases outside the gene matches: 3. The CDR3 loop spans 16 amino acids. Looked up from germline, CDR1 is SGHKS and CDR2 is YYEKEE (reference sequence). CDR3 sequence: CASSLVTSGDQETQYF. The CDR3 coding sequence is TGTGCCAGCAGCTTGGTGACTAGCGGAGACCAAGAGACCCAGTACTTC.

In its sample, this clone was seen once. CDR3 region: CASSVADRSNSPLHF. The CDR3 DNA is TGCGCCAGCAGCGTAGCTGACAGAAGTAATTCACCCCTCCACTTT. The V and J genes are TRBV5-1 and TRBJ1-6, with TRBD1 as a possible D gene (5 bases). Germline V gives CDR1 SGHRS, CDR2 YFSETQ. The CDR3 covers 15 residues. V was pared by 4 bases and J by 6 bases, with 14 bases between.

The rearrangement joins TRBV7-2 to TRBJ2-7; possible D gene TRBD2, 6 bases. The CDR3 has 16 residues. The ends were cut back, 4 bases at V and 0 bases at J, with 16 bases in the middle. Germline values: CDR1 SGHTA, CDR2 FQGNSA. The CDR3 region is CASSSAAGLSSYEQYF. The CDR3, as DNA: TGTGCCAGCAGCTCCGCCGCTGGACTATCCTCCTACGAGCAGTACTTC.

V usage is TRBV5-1 and J usage is TRBJ2-7, with TRBD1 matching 7 bases. Per the germline V gene, CDR1 is SGHRS and CDR2 is YFSETQ. V lost 3 bases, J lost 4 bases, and 7 bases stayed unmatched. The CDR3 extends over 14 amino acids. This chain's CDR3 is CASSSDREPYEQYF. The CDR3 DNA follows: TGCGCCAGCAGCTCTGACAGGGAACCTTACGAGCAGTACTTC. Using reference TRBV5-1 and TRBJ2-7 for the parts outside the CDR3, the full variable domain is KAGVTQTPRYLIKTRGQQVTLSCSPISGHRSVSWYQQTPGQGLQFLFEYFSETQRNKGNFPGRFSGRQFSNSRSEMNVSTLELGDSALYLCASSSDREPYEQYFGPGTRLTVT.

The rearrangement uses TRBV7-2 and TRBJ1-2; D is uncertain. V was cut by 2 bases and J by 7 bases, with 14 bases left in between. CDR1 and CDR2 (germline): SGHTA, FQGNSA. The CDR3 is 14 amino acids. The CDR3 region has the DNA TGTGCCAGCAGCTTAAGTAACAGAATCGGTGGCTACACCTTC. Translation: CASSLSNRIGGYTF.

The chain has TRBV6-5 and TRBJ2-7; 8 bases are shared with TRBD2. The germline V gene has CDR1 MNHEY and CDR2 SVGAGI. V was clipped by 0 bases and J by 3 bases; unmatched bases: 1. The CDR3 totals 14 residues. The CDR3 spells CASSYSSGIYEQYF. CDR3 nucleotide sequence: TGTGCCAGCAGTTACTCTAGCGGGATCTACGAGCAGTACTTC.

The chain carries TRBV30 and TRBJ1-1; D is uncertain. This CDR3 contains 14 residues. The V and J ends lost 0 bases and 1 base respectively, with 9 bases between them. CDR1 GTSNPN and CDR2 SVGIG come from the germline V gene (reference sequence). CDR3 amino acids: CAWSVVNTNTEAFF. The CDR3 coding sequence is TGTGCCTGGAGTGTGGTTAACACGAACACTGAAGCTTTCTTT.

The CDR3 spells CASSLGREQPQHF. CDR3 DNA sequence: TGTGCCAGCAGCTTAGGCAGGGAACAGCCCCAGCATTTT. The genes are TRBV7-2 and TRBJ1-5; tentatively, D is TRBD1 (5 bases). V lost 1 base, J lost 7 bases, and 8 bases lay in between. The CDR3 totals 13 residues. CDR1 SGHTA and CDR2 FQGNSA come from the germline V gene.

This sequence joins TRBV5-8 and TRBJ1-6, with TRBD1 matching over 7 bases. Looked up from germline, CDR1 is SGHTS and CDR2 is YDEGEE. Trimming at V came to 4 bases and at J to 6 bases, leaving 4 bases not matched to a gene. The CDR3 is made up of 14 amino acids. The CDR3 protein is CASSRGQVNSPLHF. CDR3 DNA: TGTGCCAGCAGCCGCGGACAGGTTAATTCACCCCTCCACTTT.

For the CDR3, the DNA is TGTGCCAGCAGCCCCGATTCGGGGGGCTGGTACAATGAGCAGTTCTTC. It specifies CASSPDSGGWYNEQFF. The V gene is TRBV7-8, the J gene TRBJ2-1; maybe TRBD2 (7 bases). Trimming cost V 5 bases and J 4 bases, with 18 bases left between them. The CDR3 totals 16 residues. Germline V gene lookup returns CDR1 SGHVS and CDR2 FQNEAQ. The full variable domain, with the rest looked up from reference TRBV7-8 and TRBJ2-1, is GAGVSQSPRYKVAKRGQDVALRCDPISGHVSLFWYQQALGQGPEFLTYFQNEAQLDKSGLPSDRFFAERPEGSVSTLKIQRTQQEDSAVYLCASSPDSGGWYNEQFFGPGTRLTVL.

The V call is TRBV28, the J call TRBJ2-1; tentatively, D is TRBD2 (5 bases). Trimming removed 8 bases at V and 2 bases at J, with 7 bases between. In germline, CDR1 is MDHEN, CDR2 SYDVKM. The CDR3 runs 12 residues. CDR3 in amino acids: CASGSTYNEQFF. The CDR3 DNA is TGTGCCAGCGGGAGCACCTACAATGAGCAGTTCTTC. Combining the CDR3 with reference TRBV28 and TRBJ2-1 gives the whole variable domain DVKVTQSSRYLVKRTGEKVFLECVQDMDHENMFWYRQDPGLGLRLIYFSYDVKMKEKGDIPEGYSVSREKKERFSLILESASTNQTSMYLCASGSTYNEQFFGPGTRLTVL.

V is TRBV5-5 and J is TRBJ1-1; perhaps TRBD1 as D (6 bases). Germline V CDR1 and CDR2: SGHKS, YYEKEE (reference sequence). The CDR3 runs to 15 residues. Trimming took 4 bases from V and 8 from J, leaving 21 bases between them. CDR3 region: CASSVQQGIRVEAFF. For the CDR3, the DNA is TGTGCCAGCAGCGTACAACAGGGTATTAGGGTCGAAGCTTTCTTT.

This chain connects TRBV7-9 to TRBJ1-6, with 7 bases aligning to TRBD1. This CDR3 comprises 15 residues. Germline lookup yields CDR1 SEHNR and CDR2 FQNEAQ (reference sequence). Losses at the gene ends were 4 bases for V and 7 bases for J; bases not matched to a gene: 7. CDR3 DNA sequence: TGTGCCAGCAGCTCCCCACAGGGGTGGAATTCACCCCTCCACTTT. Translation: CASSSPQGWNSPLHF.

The chain has TRBV28 and TRBJ2-1; possibly TRBD2 for D (6 bases). Germline V lookup: CDR1 MDHEN, CDR2 SYDVKM. The CDR3 totals 12 residues. Trimming pared 2 bases from V and 10 bases from J, leaving 9 bases between. CDR3 coding DNA: TGTGCCAGCAGTTTACCGGGACTCGAGCAGTTCTTC. Its protein is CASSLPGLEQFF.

The rearrangement uses TRBV7-2 and TRBJ1-4, with 11 bases lining up with TRBD1. The CDR3 loop spans 15 amino acids. Germline V gene data show CDR1 as SGHTA and CDR2 as FQGNSA. The trim removed 6 bases at V and 7 bases at J, leaving 7 bases unmatched. CDR3: CASRRTGTGGEKLFF. Written as DNA, the CDR3 is TGTGCCAGCAGGCGCACCGGGACAGGGGGTGAAAAACTGTTTTTT. The full variable domain, in which reference TRBV7-2 and TRBJ1-4 provide the parts outside the CDR3, is GAGVSQSPSNKVTEKGKDVELRCDPISGHTALYWYRQSLGQGLEFLIYFQGNSAPDKSGLPSDRFSAERTGGSVSTLTIQRTQQEDSAVYLCASRRTGTGGEKLFFGSGTQLSVL.